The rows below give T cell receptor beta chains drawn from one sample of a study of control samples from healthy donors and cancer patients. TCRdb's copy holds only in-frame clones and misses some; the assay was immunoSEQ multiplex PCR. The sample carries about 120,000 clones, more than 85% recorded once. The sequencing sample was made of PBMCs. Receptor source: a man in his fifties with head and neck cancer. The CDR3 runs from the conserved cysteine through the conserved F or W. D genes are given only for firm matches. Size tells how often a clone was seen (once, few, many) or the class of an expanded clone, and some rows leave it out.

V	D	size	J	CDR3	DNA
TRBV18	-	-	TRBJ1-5	CASSPEGVSIDQPQHF	TGTGCCAGCTCACCAGAGGGGGTTTCGATTGATCAGCCCCAGCATTTT
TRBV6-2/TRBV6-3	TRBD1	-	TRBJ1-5	CASSDGTGVRPQHF	TGTGCCAGCAGTGACGGGACAGGAGTAAGGCCCCAGCATTTT
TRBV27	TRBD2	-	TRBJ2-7	CASSFLAGSSYEQYF	TGTGCCAGCAGTTTTTTAGCGGGGTCCTCCTACGAGCAGTACTTC
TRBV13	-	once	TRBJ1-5	CASSLGRGENQPQHF	TGTGCCAGCAGCTTAGGGAGGGGAGAAAATCAGCCCCAGCATTTT
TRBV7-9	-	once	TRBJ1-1	CASSPQGFDTEAFF	TGTGCCAGCAGCCCCCAGGGGTTTGACACTGAAGCTTTCTTT
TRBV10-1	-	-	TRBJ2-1	CASSESRPISEQFF	TGCGCCAGCAGTGAGTCTAGGCCTATCTCTGAGCAGTTCTTC
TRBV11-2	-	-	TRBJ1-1	CASSLDGRGTAEAFF	TGTGCCAGCAGCTTAGATGGGCGGGGAACGGCTGAAGCTTTCTTT
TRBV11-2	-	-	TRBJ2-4	CASSLDLQQLNIQYF	TGTGCCAGCAGCTTAGATCTCCAGCAGCTAAACATTCAGTACTTC
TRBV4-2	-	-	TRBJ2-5	CASSQAGMGEETQYF	TGTGCCAGCAGCCAGGCAGGGATGGGGGAAGAGACCCAGTACTTC
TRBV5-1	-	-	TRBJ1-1	CASSIQGSDTEAFF	TGCGCCAGCAGCATACAGGGCTCGGACACTGAAGCTTTCTTT
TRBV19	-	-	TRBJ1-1	CASRPGGTEAFF	TGTGCCAGTAGGCCCGGCGGAACTGAAGCTTTCTTT
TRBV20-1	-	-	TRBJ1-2	CSAPSYGYTF	TGCAGTGCACCGAGCTATGGCTACACCTTC
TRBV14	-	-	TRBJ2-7	CASSLGGSSYEQYF	TGTGCCAGCAGCCTCGGGGGCTCGTCCTACGAGCAGTACTTC
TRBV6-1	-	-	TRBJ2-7	CASSAITQGKADEQYF	TGTGCCAGCAGTGCCATTACCCAGGGGAAGGCGGACGAGCAGTACTTC
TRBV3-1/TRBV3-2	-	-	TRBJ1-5	CASSPRRELPMNQPQHF	TGTGCCAGCAGCCCCCGACGGGAGTTACCGATGAATCAGCCCCAGCATTTT
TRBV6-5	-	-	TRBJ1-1	CASTGGNRRNTEAFF	TGTGCCAGCACGGGGGGAAACAGGAGGAACACTGAAGCTTTCTTT
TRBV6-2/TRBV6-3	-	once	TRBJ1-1	CASSPGLVNTEAFF	TGTGCCAGCAGCCCGGGCCTCGTGAACACTGAAGCTTTCTTT
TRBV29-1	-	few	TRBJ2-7	CSVWTVSNDEQYF	TGCAGCGTCTGGACAGTTTCGAACGACGAGCAGTACTTC
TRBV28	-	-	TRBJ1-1	CASSTPGSMEAFF	TGTGCCAGCAGTACCCCAGGATCCATGGAAGCTTTCTTT
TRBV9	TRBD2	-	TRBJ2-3	CASSGLAGGQADTQYF	TGTGCCAGCAGCGGGCTAGCGGGGGGCCAGGCAGATACGCAGTATTTT
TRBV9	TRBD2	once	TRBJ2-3	CASTMTSGGAMTQYF	TGTGCCAGCACCATGACTAGCGGGGGGGCCATGACGCAGTATTTT
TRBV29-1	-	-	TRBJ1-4	CSVPGDEKLFF	TGCAGCGTTCCAGGGGATGAAAAACTGTTTTTT
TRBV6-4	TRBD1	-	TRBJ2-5	CASPGQQETQYF	TGTGCCAGCCCGGGACAGCAAGAGACCCAGTACTTC
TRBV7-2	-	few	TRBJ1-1	CASSLSKGGMNTEAFF	TGTGCCAGCAGCTTATCGAAGGGAGGAATGAACACTGAAGCTTTCTTT
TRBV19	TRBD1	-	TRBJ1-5	CASSRGTGNQPQHF	TGTGCCAGTAGTAGGGGGACAGGGAATCAGCCCCAGCATTTT
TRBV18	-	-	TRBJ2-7	CASGPGTYEQYF	TGTGCCAGCGGGCCCGGGACCTACGAGCAGTACTTC
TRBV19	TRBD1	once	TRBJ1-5	CASSIGGGYNQPQHF	TGTGCCAGTAGTATAGGAGGGGGCTACAATCAGCCCCAGCATTTT
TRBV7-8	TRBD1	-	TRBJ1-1	CASSSSYRGNTEAFF	TGTGCCAGCAGCTCCTCATACAGGGGTAACACTGAAGCTTTCTTT
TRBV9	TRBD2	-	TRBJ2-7	CASSVFSGAYEQYF	TGTGCCAGCAGCGTCTTTAGCGGGGCCTACGAGCAGTACTTC
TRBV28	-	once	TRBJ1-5	CASSFGKPQHF	TGTGCCAGCAGTTTTGGCAAGCCCCAGCATTTT
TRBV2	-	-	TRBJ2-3	CASSDPRLSTDTQYF	TGTGCCAGCAGTGACCCGCGCCTTAGCACAGATACGCAGTATTTT
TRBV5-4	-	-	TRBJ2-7	CASSLAGGLYEQYF	TGTGCCAGCAGCTTGGCGGGGGGCCTCTACGAGCAGTACTTC
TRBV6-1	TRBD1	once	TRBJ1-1	CASSEGQGFTEAFF	TGTGCCAGCAGTGAGGGACAGGGTTTCACTGAAGCTTTCTTT
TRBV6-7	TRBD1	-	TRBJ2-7	CASSRTGSYEQYF	TGTGCCAGCAGTCGGACAGGCAGCTACGAGCAGTACTTC
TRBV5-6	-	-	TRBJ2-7	CASSFPGAYEQYF	TGTGCCAGCAGCTTTCCCGGGGCGTACGAGCAGTACTTC
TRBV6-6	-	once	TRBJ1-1	CASRPGQRGNTEAFF	TGTGCCAGCAGACCCGGACAGCGGGGGAACACTGAAGCTTTCTTT
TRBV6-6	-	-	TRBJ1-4	CASSYSRPDENEKLFF	TGTGCCAGCAGTTACTCGCGCCCAGACGAAAATGAAAAACTGTTTTTT
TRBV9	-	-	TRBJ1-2	CASSVDDSPYGYTF	TGTGCCAGCAGCGTAGACGACAGTCCCTATGGCTACACCTTC
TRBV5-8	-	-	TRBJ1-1	CASSLRGEGTEAFF	TGTGCCAGCAGCTTGAGGGGAGAGGGAACTGAAGCTTTCTTT
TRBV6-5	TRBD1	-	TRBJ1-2	CASSYSHRGSGYGYTF	TGTGCCAGCAGTTACTCGCACAGGGGGAGCGGCTATGGCTACACCTTC